These T cell receptor beta chains were read from a single sample in a study of shared clonotypes between healthy human individuals. Clones were read by immunoSEQ multiplex PCR, and TCRdb kept only the in-frame ones, dropping some. Of a few million clones in the sample, about 90% were seen once. The source material was naive CD4+ T cells from PBMCs. These receptors were obtained from a man younger than 35 in good health. Some clones in this sample may be carry-over from other donors' samples. Both conserved end residues are part of each CDR3. Each record gives: V gene, CDR3 protein.

v_gene: TRBV6-1
CDR3aa: CASSEYIGAWVQPQHF

v_gene: TRBV19
CDR3aa: CASSIDSGSYNEQFF

v_gene: TRBV6-6
CDR3aa: CASTGQSNQPQHF

v_gene: TRBV7-2
CDR3aa: CASSLRRTGGEQYF

v_gene: TRBV6-6
CDR3aa: CASTRGLAEAFF

v_gene: TRBV6-5
CDR3aa: CASSTPRQSYEQYF

v_gene: TRBV28
CDR3aa: CASSFLDRGNYGYTF

v_gene: TRBV5-4
CDR3aa: CASSLGGLAGSEQYF

v_gene: TRBV6-5
CDR3aa: CASSYGQGVNYGYTF

v_gene: TRBV19
CDR3aa: CATVQAETRYQETQYF

v_gene: TRBV4-1
CDR3aa: CASSQAGTGGWLGYTF

v_gene: TRBV11-2
CDR3aa: CASSPTRNEQYF

v_gene: TRBV7-2
CDR3aa: CASSPPRTSGDEQFF

v_gene: TRBV7-3
CDR3aa: CASSLTLRASGANVLTF

v_gene: TRBV7-9
CDR3aa: CASSPQGGGNGYTF

v_gene: TRBV28
CDR3aa: CASHDRAFSYEQYF

v_gene: TRBV2
CDR3aa: CASSARGRPSSGANVLTF

v_gene: TRBV6-1
CDR3aa: CASSEFTISGPSYEQYF

v_gene: TRBV5-1
CDR3aa: CASSNEGYVGTDTQYF

v_gene: TRBV19
CDR3aa: CASSRDSTNYGYTF

v_gene: TRBV29-1
CDR3aa: CSDLRPYNEQFF

v_gene: TRBV6-5
CDR3aa: CASSYSYRVEPQHF

v_gene: TRBV18
CDR3aa: CASSLGTGENEKLFF

v_gene: TRBV28
CDR3aa: CASSSPMDSYNEQFF

v_gene: TRBV4-2
CDR3aa: CASSDRDPWADTQYF

v_gene: TRBV4-2
CDR3aa: CASSQETVGELFF

v_gene: TRBV25-1
CDR3aa: CATSEGGRETQYF

v_gene: TRBV30
CDR3aa: CAWSVGGTAYEQYF

v_gene: TRBV28
CDR3aa: CASRAGDGTDTQYF

v_gene: TRBV30
CDR3aa: CAWSLRQGNQPQHF

v_gene: TRBV7-9
CDR3aa: CASSLGEGYGYTF

v_gene: TRBV2
CDR3aa: CASAGGPGSGGRGYEQYF

v_gene: TRBV4-3
CDR3aa: CASSQDTAGNSPLHF

v_gene: TRBV5-1
CDR3aa: CASSSNPGQGAGREQYF

v_gene: TRBV2
CDR3aa: CASHLDSRTDTQYF

v_gene: TRBV25-1
CDR3aa: CASSDSIAGGLQQFF

v_gene: TRBV2
CDR3aa: CASSEKRTYEQYF

v_gene: TRBV4-1
CDR3aa: CASSQDFSPGGKETQYF

v_gene: TRBV7-2
CDR3aa: CASSYSAFRGNQPQHF

v_gene: TRBV7-9
CDR3aa: CASSLGGPSETQYF

v_gene: TRBV7-2
CDR3aa: CASSLRPRIGNEAFF